This TCR beta chain was sequenced for a study of cytomegalovirus exposure and HLA in healthy donors. CDR1 is SGHDT, CDR2 YYEEEE, per germline. The V and J ends lost 0 bases and 1 base respectively, with 8 bases between them. CDR3 length equals 14 residues. PCR amplification relied on 60 Vbeta primers (plus 13 Jbeta primers). This table comes from immunoSEQ multiplex PCR, and its TCRdb copy is limited to in-frame clones, with some not included. The profile shows some 150,000 clones, approximately 80% of them singletons. Study findings and constraints: Rarity characterized most TCR sequences, yet some public TCRs appeared in many donors. The study labeled fewer than 200 TCR beta chains cytomegalovirus-associated.

About this clone itself: What it binds is not known.

Sequenced input: PBMCs. This chain links TRBV5-6 with TRBJ2-7; D is undetermined. This receptor was taken from a woman in her forties or fifties in good health and CMV-seronegative. CDR3 amino acids: CASSLADKSYEQYF. CDR3 sequence (DNA): TGTGCCAGCAGCTTGGCTGACAAGTCCTACGAGCAGTACTTC.